The rows below give T cell receptor beta chains drawn from one sample of a study of response to subunit inactivated influenza vaccine. MiXCR, applied by TCRdb to the RT-PCR reads, yields one record per CDR3 protein. Here the sample spans about 540,000 distinct CDR3 sequences, under 30% being singletons. The same specimen was also included in a second study, on T cells expressing NK-cell markers.

Sequencing used CD4+ T cells sorted from PBMCs, obtained 11 to 12 days after vaccination. These receptors came from a man aged 45-65 years who received an inactivated influenza vaccine. The CDR3 runs from the conserved cysteine through the conserved F or W. Fields, in order: clone size, J gene, V gene, D gene, CDR3 protein, CDR3 DNA. The D gene is left open where the match is weak. Some rows mark clone size as missing; the rest say once, few, many or name a class of expanded clone.

few	TRBJ2-4	TRBV6-1	.	CASSEWGRLAKNIQYF	TGTGCCAGCAGTGAATGGGGCAGACTAGCCAAAAACATTCAGTACTTC
few	TRBJ2-3	TRBV7-2	TRBD1	CASSLSRDRGTDTQYF	TGTGCCAGCAGCTTAAGTAGGGACAGGGGAACAGATACGCAGTATTTT
.	TRBJ2-2	TRBV28	.	CASSTLGGGTGELFF	TGTGCCAGCAGCACCCTGGGGGGAGGCACCGGGGAGCTGTTTTTT
few	TRBJ2-5	TRBV27	TRBD1	CASSTRDRGQETQYF	TGTGCCAGCAGTACCCGGGACAGGGGACAAGAGACCCAGTACTTC
.	TRBJ2-7	TRBV4-1	.	CASSQALGGVYEQYF	TGCGCCAGCAGCCAAGCGTTAGGGGGGGTCTACGAGCAGTACTTC
few	TRBJ2-3	TRBV5-1	.	CASSLVRGITDTQYF	TGCGCCAGCAGCTTGGTCCGAGGGATAACAGATACGCAGTATTTT
few	TRBJ2-7	TRBV7-8	TRBD2	CASSLEERGPRRSYEQYF	TGTGCCAGCAGCTTAGAGGAGCGGGGACCTAGGAGGTCCTACGAGCAGTACTTC
.	TRBJ2-4	TRBV7-8	.	CASSPGGRNIQYF	TGTGCCAGCAGCCCAGGGGGGCGAAACATTCAGTACTTC
.	TRBJ2-4	TRBV3-1	.	CASSQLQNIQYF	TGTGCCAGCAGCCAACTTCAAAACATTCAGTACTTC
.	TRBJ2-2	TRBV5-1	.	CASSYQGSEGELFF	TGCGCCAGCAGTTATCAGGGGAGCGAAGGGGAGCTGTTTTTT
.	TRBJ2-7	TRBV29-1	TRBD1	CSVTGQADSYEQYF	TGCAGCGTTACTGGACAGGCCGACTCCTACGAGCAGTACTTC
.	TRBJ2-5	TRBV12-3/TRBV12-4	.	CASRKQVAGTQYF	TGTGCCAGCAGAAAACAGGTTGCGGGGACCCAGTACTTC
few	TRBJ2-7	TRBV19	.	CASSILSGLTYEQYF	TGTGCCAGTAGTATCCTTTCGGGACTGACTTACGAGCAGTACTTC
many	TRBJ2-7	TRBV18	.	CASSPPGLGSYEQYF	TGTGCCAGCTCACCACCGGGACTCGGATCCTACGAGCAGTACTTC
.	TRBJ1-2	TRBV7-8	.	CASSRGLGSNYGYTF	TGTGCCAGCAGCCGGGGACTGGGCTCAAACTATGGCTACACCTTC
.	TRBJ2-3	TRBV6-2/TRBV6-3	.	CASSYLQAEKTQYF	TGTGCCAGCAGTTACTTACAGGCGGAGAAAACGCAGTATTTT
.	TRBJ2-7	TRBV20-1	.	CSAREVRNF	TGCAGTGCTAGAGAAGTTCGGAACTTC
.	TRBJ2-1	TRBV5-6	.	CASPPPVSVHEQFF	TGTGCCAGCCCCCCTCCGGTGTCTGTTCATGAGCAGTTCTTC